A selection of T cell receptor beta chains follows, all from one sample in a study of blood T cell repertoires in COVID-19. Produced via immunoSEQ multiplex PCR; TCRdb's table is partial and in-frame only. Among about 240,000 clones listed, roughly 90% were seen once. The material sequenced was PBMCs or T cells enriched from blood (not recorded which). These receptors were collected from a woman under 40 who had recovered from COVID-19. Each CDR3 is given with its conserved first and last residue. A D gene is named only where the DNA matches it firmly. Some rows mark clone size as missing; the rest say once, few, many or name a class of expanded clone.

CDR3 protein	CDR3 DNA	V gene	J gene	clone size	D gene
CSVELGGLEQFF	TGCAGCGTTGAATTGGGGGGGCTTGAGCAGTTCTTC	TRBV29-1	TRBJ2-1	NA	NA
CASSALSGRPNEKLFF	TGTGCCAGCAGCGCTCTCTCAGGGAGGCCAAATGAAAAACTGTTTTTT	TRBV28	TRBJ1-4	once	NA
CATSGRSQETQYF	TGTGCCACCAGTGGACGGAGCCAAGAGACCCAGTACTTC	TRBV24-1	TRBJ2-5	few	NA
CASSQDPGGPGGSPLHF	TGCGCCAGCAGCCAAGATCCGGGGGGCCCGGGGGGATCACCCCTCCACTTT	TRBV4-3	TRBJ1-6	NA	NA
CASSPLGAIVAEAFF	TGTGCCAGCAGTCCCCTAGGGGCGATTGTTGCTGAAGCTTTCTTT	TRBV6-2/TRBV6-3	TRBJ1-1	NA	NA
CASSPEGLSSLGEQFF	TGTGCCAGCAGCCCCGAGGGACTATCGTCCTTGGGGGAGCAGTTCTTC	TRBV27	TRBJ2-1	NA	TRBD2
CASSKVSVNYGYTF	TGTGCCAGCAGCAAAGTTTCAGTTAACTATGGCTACACCTTC	TRBV21-1	TRBJ1-2	NA	NA
CASNPQGNTEAFF	TGTGCCAGCAATCCACAGGGAAACACTGAAGCTTTCTTT	TRBV7-9	TRBJ1-1	NA	NA
CSFTGGSSYEQYF	TGCAGCTTCACAGGGGGCTCGTCCTACGAGCAGTACTTC	TRBV29-1	TRBJ2-7	NA	TRBD1
CSASSNQPQHF	TGCAGTGCTAGTTCTAATCAGCCCCAGCATTTT	TRBV20-1	TRBJ1-5	NA	NA
CASSSGQGDYQPQHF	TGTGCCAGCAGCTCCGGACAGGGGGATTATCAGCCCCAGCATTTT	TRBV9	TRBJ1-5	once	TRBD1
CASSFQGVHGYTF	TGTGCCAGCAGCTTTCAGGGGGTTCATGGCTACACCTTC	TRBV5-4	TRBJ1-2	NA	TRBD1
CASSVGVRDTDTQYF	TGTGCCAGCAGCGTAGGCGTCCGGGACACAGATACGCAGTATTTT	TRBV9	TRBJ2-3	NA	NA
CASSPPGGYTEAFF	TGTGCCAGCTCACCCCCAGGGGGATATACTGAAGCTTTCTTT	TRBV18	TRBJ1-1	NA	TRBD1